This T cell receptor beta chain comes out of a study of tumor-infiltrating lymphocytes in primary liver carcinoma. Study-level background: Sequenced samples came back with roughly 3.5 to 7.13 million productive TCRbeta reads, and the counts looked alike across tissue types.

Researchers generated TCR beta cDNA from about 450 ng of total RNA, relying on a constant-region primer. Nested multiplex PCR, run for three rounds with slightly modified ARM-PCR, yielded TCR beta libraries. Two initial PCR rounds of around 9 cycles each paired TRBV1-TRBV30 forward primers with a C-beta reverse primer. Each CDR3 protein is one row after TCRdb ran MiXCR on the multiplex PCR reads. This table has approximately 340,000 distinct CDR3 sequences, 65% appearing once. This clonotype was observed a handful of times. Its cognate antigen is unknown. The junction differs from germline at one of its ends, possibly a read error. The source of the blood RNA was unsorted whole blood, and germline DNA was extracted as well. Donors were untreated and chronically infected with HBV. Findings and limits, study-wide: Tumor region pairs showed greater overlap than either tumor-adjacent or tumor-blood pairs did.

CDR1 SGHAT and CDR2 FQNNGV come from the germline V gene. The CDR3 loop spans 13 amino acids. The receptor comes from a man aged 35-49 years with primary liver carcinoma and hepatitis B virus infection. The chain carries TRBV11-2 and TRBJ2-1, with a weak D call TRBD1 (6 bases). Input material: peripheral blood. The CDR3 coding sequence is TGTGCCGGCAGCTTAGGACGGGACAATGAGCGGTTCTTC. This translates into CAGSLGRDNERFF.